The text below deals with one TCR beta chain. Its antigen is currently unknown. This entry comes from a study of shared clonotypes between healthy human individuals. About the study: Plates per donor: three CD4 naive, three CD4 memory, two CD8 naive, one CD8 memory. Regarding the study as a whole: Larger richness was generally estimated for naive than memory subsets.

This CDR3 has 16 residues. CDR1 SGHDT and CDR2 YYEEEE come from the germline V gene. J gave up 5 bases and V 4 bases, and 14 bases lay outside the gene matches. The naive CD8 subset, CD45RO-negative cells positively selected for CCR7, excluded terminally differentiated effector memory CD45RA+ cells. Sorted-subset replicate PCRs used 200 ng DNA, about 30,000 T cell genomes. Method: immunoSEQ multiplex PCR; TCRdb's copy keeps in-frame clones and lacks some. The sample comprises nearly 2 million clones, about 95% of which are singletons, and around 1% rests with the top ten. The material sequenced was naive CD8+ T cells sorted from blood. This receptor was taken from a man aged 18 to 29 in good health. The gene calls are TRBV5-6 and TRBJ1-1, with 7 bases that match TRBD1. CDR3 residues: CASSTVLEGAGTEAFF. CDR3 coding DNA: TGTGCCAGCAGCACTGTGTTGGAGGGGGCGGGTACTGAAGCTTTCTTT.